A single sample gave rise to the 20 T cell receptor beta chains below, sequenced in a study of cytomegalovirus exposure and HLA in healthy donors. Use of 60 Vbeta and 13 Jbeta primers characterized the PCR. Produced via immunoSEQ multiplex PCR; TCRdb's table is partial and in-frame only. The sample table includes 200,000 to 250,000 clones. Sequencing input: PBMCs. Every receptor here comes from a girl aged 2 to 10 in good health and CMV-seropositive.

J is TRBJ1-2 and V is TRBV28; tentatively, D is TRBD1 (6 bases). The V gene's germline CDR1 is MDHEN and CDR2 SYDVKM. V lost 5 bases and J lost 0, with 16 bases in between. This CDR3 has 16 residues. CDR3 region: CASSPGQSFSNYGYTF. The CDR3 DNA follows: TGTGCCAGCAGTCCCGGACAGTCGTTCTCTAACTATGGCTACACCTTC.

This chain joins TRBV5-1 and TRBJ2-4, with TRBD2 matching 12 bases. Per the germline V gene, CDR1 is SGHRS and CDR2 is YFSETQ. The CDR3 extends over 14 amino acids. Germline trimming cut 5 bases from V and 7 bases from J; bases unmatched to any gene: 4. CDR3 protein: CASSPGTSGNIQYF. In nucleotides, the CDR3 is TGCGCCAGCAGTCCCGGGACTAGCGGGAACATTCAGTACTTC.

This chain links TRBV2 with TRBJ2-7, with 10 bases matching TRBD1. V shed 2 bases, J shed 5 bases, and the junction held 3 bases outside the gene matches. Germline V lookup: CDR1 SNHLY, CDR2 FYNNEI. This CDR3 has 14 amino acids. The CDR3: CASSERDRGNEQYF. DNA for the CDR3: TGTGCCAGCAGTGAAAGGGACAGGGGAAACGAGCAGTACTTC.

The chain is built from TRBV18 and TRBJ1-1; 8 bases are shared with TRBD1. This CDR3 contains 15 residues. V lost 2 bases to trimming and J lost 2 bases; unmatched junction nucleotides: 4. Germline V gene lookup returns CDR1 KGHSH and CDR2 LQKENI. CDR3 protein: CASSPLTGDNTEAFF. DNA of the CDR3: TGTGCCAGCTCACCATTGACAGGGGATAACACTGAAGCTTTCTTT. Supplemented by reference TRBV18 and TRBJ1-1, the full variable domain reads NAGVMQNPRHLVRRRGQEARLRCSPMKGHSHVYWYRQLPEEGLKFMVYLQKENIIDESGMPKERFSAEFPKEGPSILRIQQVVRGDSAAYFCASSPLTGDNTEAFFGQGTRLTVV.

The chain carries TRBV28 and TRBJ1-1; 8 positions agree with TRBD1. Per the germline V gene, CDR1 is MDHEN and CDR2 is SYDVKM. With 5 bases clipped from V and 10 bases from J, the junction kept 6 bases outside the gene matches. The CDR3 runs to 12 residues. The CDR3 loop reads CASSLRQGRAFF. The CDR3 DNA sequence: TGTGCCAGCAGTCTTAGACAGGGGAGAGCTTTCTTT. The entire variable domain, with the rest obtained from reference TRBV28 and TRBJ1-1, is as follows: DVKVTQSSRYLVKRTGEKVFLECVQDMDHENMFWYRQDPGLGLRLIYFSYDVKMKEKGDIPEGYSVSREKKERFSLILESASTNQTSMYLCASSLRQGRAFFGQGTRLTVV.

J is TRBJ1-2 and V is TRBV28, with TRBD1 matching 8 bases. Losses at the gene ends were 2 bases for V and 6 bases for J; bases not matched to a gene: 2. The CDR3 totals 13 residues. Germline CDR1 and CDR2: MDHEN and SYDVKM. The CDR3 DNA sequence: TGTGCCAGCAGTTTACTACAGGGGGATGGCTACACCTTC. Translated, it gives CASSLLQGDGYTF.

The rearrangement joins TRBV27 to TRBJ1-2; perhaps TRBD1 as D (5 bases). Trimming stripped 4 bases from V and 5 bases from J, with 23 bases between. CDR1 and CDR2 (germline): MNHEY, SMNVEV (reference sequence). This CDR3 region has 17 residues. The CDR3 sequence is CASSSRDGRHLSYGYTF. CDR3 DNA sequence: TGTGCCAGCAGTTCGCGGGACGGACGCCACCTTTCGTATGGCTACACCTTC.

This chain connects TRBV4-1 to TRBJ2-7; TRBD2 agrees at 9 bases. Germline trimming cut 0 bases from V and 5 bases from J; bases unmatched to any gene: 14. CDR1 and CDR2 from the germline V gene are MGHRA and YSYEKL. The CDR3 is made up of 18 amino acids. In DNA form, the CDR3 reads TGCGCCAGCAGCCAAGACCCCGCCGGGACTAGCCGACTCGACGAGCAGTACTTC. It translates to CASSQDPAGTSRLDEQYF.

The chain recombines TRBV27 with TRBJ1-1, with TRBD1 as a possible D gene (6 bases). Trimming pared 2 bases from V and 5 bases from J, leaving 15 bases between. The CDR3 is 15 residues long. CDR1 MNHEY and CDR2 SMNVEV come from the germline V gene (reference sequence). The CDR3 here is CASSLGPGDWTEAFF. CDR3 coding DNA: TGTGCCAGCAGTTTAGGACCAGGGGATTGGACTGAAGCTTTCTTT.

The chain recombines TRBV10-3 with TRBJ2-3, with 11 nucleotides matching TRBD2. V was pared by 4 bases and J by 2 bases, with 5 bases of the junction left unmatched. This CDR3 comprises 16 residues. Germline assignment: CDR1 ENHRY and CDR2 SYGVKD. For the CDR3, the DNA is TGTGCCATCAGTGCTGGGACTAGCGGCTTCACAGATACGCAGTATTTT. Translated: CAISAGTSGFTDTQYF.

The chain is built from TRBV6-6 and TRBJ2-7, with TRBD1 matching over 8 bases. Per the germline V gene, CDR1 is MNHNY and CDR2 is SVGAGI (reference sequence). CDR3 length equals 14 residues. The V and J ends lost 1 base and 5 bases, in that order; junction bases with no gene match: 4. The CDR3 loop reads CASSYLQGADEQYF. For the CDR3, the DNA is TGTGCCAGCAGTTACTTGCAGGGGGCGGACGAGCAGTACTTC.

The rearrangement joins TRBV28 to TRBJ2-5; 8 positions match TRBD2. This CDR3 has 17 amino acids. The V segment lost 5 bases and the J segment 5 bases; nucleotides outside the gene matches: 16. The germline V gene encodes CDR1 MDHEN and CDR2 SYDVKM. In DNA, the CDR3 is TGTGCCAGCAGTCCTTCAGGTAGCGGGAAGAGTTTGGAGACCCAGTACTTC. This sequence encodes CASSPSGSGKSLETQYF.

V and J are TRBV28 and TRBJ2-7; 9 bases match TRBD1. The V gene's germline CDR1 is MDHEN and CDR2 SYDVKM. With V trimmed by 1 base and J by 1 base, 8 bases remained unmatched. CDR3 length: 17 residues. CDR3: CASSLSLPGQGSYEQYF. In DNA form, the CDR3 reads TGTGCCAGCAGTTTATCTCTTCCGGGACAGGGATCCTACGAGCAGTACTTC.

V gene TRBV5-4 combines with J gene TRBJ1-1; 7 bases fit TRBD1. J lost 1 base, V lost 5 bases, and 5 bases had no gene match. The CDR3 spans 14 residues. CDR1 and CDR2 (germline): SGHNT, YYREEE (reference sequence). DNA of the CDR3: TGTGCCAGCAGGACGACAGGGAGGAACACTGAAGCTTTCTTT. Its translation: CASRTTGRNTEAFF.

This sequence joins TRBV28 and TRBJ1-4; 9 bases map to TRBD1. The junction had 12 bases not matched to a gene; V was cut back by 7 bases and J by 0 bases. The CDR3 runs to 18 residues. Germline V gene data show CDR1 as MDHEN and CDR2 as SYDVKM. This CDR3 reads CASKPRGGQGATNEKLFF. The CDR3 DNA reads TGTGCCAGCAAGCCTAGAGGGGGACAGGGCGCAACTAATGAAAAACTGTTTTTT.

The V and J genes are TRBV6-5 and TRBJ2-1, with D perhaps matching TRBD2 (5 bases). The germline CDR1 and CDR2 sequences are MNHEY and SVGAGI. Trimming removed 2 bases from V and 7 bases from J, with 12 bases in between. CDR3 size: 14 residues. CDR3 region: CASSYILRLNEQFF. The CDR3 DNA sequence: TGTGCCAGCAGTTACATCCTGCGACTAAATGAGCAGTTCTTC.

The V and J genes are TRBV15 and TRBJ1-5; no clear D. The CDR3 runs 13 residues. Trimming stripped 3 bases from V and 1 base from J, with 4 bases between. Germline V gives CDR1 LNHNV, CDR2 YYDKDF (reference sequence). In DNA, the CDR3 is TGTGCCACCAGCAGTCGGAGCAATCAGCCCCAGCATTTT. This sequence encodes CATSSRSNQPQHF.

The gene calls are TRBV27 and TRBJ2-2; D is undetermined. The V and J ends lost 2 bases and 7 bases respectively, with 8 bases between them. CDR1 MNHEY and CDR2 SMNVEV come from the germline V gene (reference sequence). The CDR3 length is 13 residues. CDR3 sequence: CASSLVAFGELFF. The CDR3 bases are TGTGCCAGCAGTTTAGTAGCCTTCGGGGAGCTGTTTTTT.

The rearrangement links TRBV15 to TRBJ1-5; D may be TRBD1 (6 bases). The ends were cut back, 0 bases at V and 1 base at J, with 10 bases in the middle. Germline V lookup: CDR1 LNHNV, CDR2 YYDKDF (reference sequence). The CDR3 contains 16 residues. The CDR3: CATSRDSQGSNQPQHF. In DNA form, the CDR3 reads TGTGCCACCAGCAGAGATAGTCAGGGGAGCAATCAGCCCCAGCATTTT.

The J gene is TRBJ2-1, the V gene TRBV7-3; D may be TRBD2 (5 bases). Trimming took 5 bases from V and 9 from J, leaving 14 bases between them. CDR1 SGHTA and CDR2 FQGTGA come from the germline V gene. The CDR3 loop spans 13 amino acids. The CDR3 spells CASSLDLGSEQFF. The DNA for the CDR3 is TGTGCCAGCAGCCTAGACTTGGGGAGTGAGCAGTTCTTC.